Following are 17 T cell receptor beta chains from one sample sequenced in a study of human T cells and chemical hapten exposure. Time point given: patch test 1, 2 weeks after DPC sensitization. Treatment given: therapeutic diphenylcyclopropenone sensitization with weekly scalp DPC. Via MiXCR, TCRdb re-called the RACE reads, giving one row per CDR3 protein. In the table there are 75,000 to 90,000 distinct CDR3 sequences, under 13% of which are singletons. The sequenced sample was whole blood, obtained in connection with sensitization to the hapten diphenylcyclopropenone (DPC). These receptors were obtained from a woman in her fifties or sixties with alopecia areata. Some clones in this sample may be carry-over from other donors' samples.

This clonotype was seen only a few times. This sequence joins TRBV18 and TRBJ2-7; 9 bases agree with TRBD1. This CDR3 region has 14 residues. Germline-derived CDR1 and CDR2 are KGHSH and LQKENI. Trimming took 3 bases from V and 7 from J; bases not matched to a gene: 7. CDR3 sequence (DNA): TGTGCCAGCTCACCCGACAGGGGGATGGGGGAGCAGTACTTC. Encoded protein: CASSPDRGMGEQYF. The whole variable domain, filled in from reference TRBV18 and TRBJ2-7, reads NAGVMQNPRHLVRRRGQEARLRCSPMKGHSHVYWYRQLPEEGLKFMVYLQKENIIDESGMPKERFSAEFPKEGPSILRIQQVVRGDSAAYFCASSPDRGMGEQYFGPGTRLTVT.

This clonotype was observed a handful of times. The chain uses TRBV11-2 and TRBJ1-5; D uncertain. Germline V lookup: CDR1 SGHAT, CDR2 FQNNGV. The CDR3 is 13 residues long. V was pared by 2 bases and J by 2 bases, with 4 bases between. CDR3 protein: CASSLMGNQPQHF. The DNA for the CDR3 is TGTGCCAGCAGCTTAATGGGCAATCAGCCCCAGCATTTT.

At least ten counts were recorded for this clonotype. V usage is TRBV3-1 and J usage is TRBJ2-2; 9 nucleotides agree with TRBD2. The CDR3 sequence is 16 residues long. The V gene end was trimmed by 1 base and the J gene end by 4 bases; junction bases not matched to a gene: 4. Germline V gene data show CDR1 as LGHDT and CDR2 as YNNKEL (reference sequence). For the CDR3, the DNA is TGTGCCAGCAGCCAAGGGCGGGAGGGCCGCACCGGGGAGCTGTTTTTT. Amino acid sequence: CASSQGREGRTGELFF.

The chain has TRBV29-1 and TRBJ2-1, with 11 bases that match TRBD2. Germline V lookup: CDR1 SQVTM, CDR2 ANQGSEA. The CDR3 is 14 residues long. Losses at the gene ends were 2 bases for V and 10 bases for J; bases not matched to a gene: 7. Here the CDR3 reads CSVESLAGASEQFF. CDR3 DNA: TGCAGCGTTGAATCACTAGCGGGGGCATCAGAGCAGTTCTTC.

In regard to this clonotype: The conserved closing phenylalanine or tryptophan is absent in this CDR3, likely reflecting a read error. The V gene is TRBV20-1, the J gene TRBJ2-6, with D possibly matching TRBD1 (6 bases). Germline CDR1 DFQATT, CDR2 SNEGSKA (reference sequence). Trimming took off 5 bases at V and 1 base at J, with 18 bases between the two ends. The CDR3 consists of 17 residues. CDR3 loop: CSAYSGTRRSGANVLTS. The CDR3 DNA is TGCAGTGCTTATTCCGGGACAAGACGTTCTGGGGCCAACGTCCTGACTTCC.

The chain recombines TRBV19 with TRBJ1-5, with 8 bases aligning to TRBD1. The CDR3 sequence is 16 residues long. CDR1 is LNHDA, CDR2 SQIVND, per germline (reference sequence). Trimming took 4 bases from V and 3 from J; bases not matched to a gene: 8. For the CDR3, the DNA is TGTGCCAGTAGTACCACCCCGACAGGGGTCAATCAGCCCCAGCATTTT. It codes for CASSTTPTGVNQPQHF.

The gene calls are TRBV6-2 or TRBV6-3 and TRBJ2-3; TRBD2 might be the D (5 bases). V lost 5 bases, J lost 6 bases, and 9 bases lay in between. Germline CDR1 reads MNHEY; CDR2 reads SVGEGT. CDR3 size: 12 residues. CDR3 coding DNA: TGTGCCAGCAGTCCGGGGTCGGATACGCAGTATTTT. Translated: CASSPGSDTQYF.

This clonotype was seen a handful of times. The chain couples TRBV28 to TRBJ2-7, with 9 bases identical to TRBD1. The CDR3 length is 14 residues. Trimming at V came to 7 bases and at J to 12 bases, leaving 16 bases not matched to a gene. In germline, CDR1 is MDHEN, CDR2 SYDVKM. The CDR3 nucleotides read TGTGCCAGCACCCCTAGCTGGGACAGGGACTTCCTGTACTTC. Protein product: CASTPSWDRDFLYF.

The chain links TRBV30 to TRBJ2-4, with 9 bases identical to TRBD2. After removal of 4 bases from V and 7 bases from J, the junction contained 11 bases not matched to a gene. CDR3 size: 15 residues. From germline, CDR1 is GTSNPN and CDR2 SVGIG (reference sequence). Here the CDR3 reads CAWTLGTSQGNIQYF. The CDR3 DNA reads TGTGCCTGGACCCTAGGGACTAGCCAGGGGAACATTCAGTACTTC.

V usage is TRBV20-1 and J usage is TRBJ2-1, with TRBD2 matching 12 bases. Trimming took 8 bases from V and 5 from J; bases not matched to a gene: 7. Germline lookup yields CDR1 DFQATT and CDR2 SNEGSKA (reference sequence). The CDR3 runs 14 residues. CDR3 region: CSKTLAGGDNEQFF. For the CDR3, the DNA is TGCAGTAAAACCCTAGCGGGAGGGGACAATGAGCAGTTCTTC.

This clonotype came up a few times. V and J are TRBV19 and TRBJ1-2, with D perhaps matching TRBD1 (6 bases). V lost 2 bases, J lost 4 bases, and 11 bases lay in between. The germline V gene encodes CDR1 LNHDA and CDR2 SQIVND (reference sequence). The CDR3 has 14 residues. CDR3 loop: CASSINREPYGYTF. DNA of the CDR3: TGTGCCAGTAGTATAAACAGGGAGCCCTATGGCTACACCTTC. Looking up the rest from reference TRBV19 and TRBJ1-2 gives the full variable domain: DGGITQSPKYLFRKEGQNVTLSCEQNLNHDAMYWYRQDPGQGLRLIYYSQIVNDFQKGDIAEGYSVSREKKESFPLTVTSAQKNPTAFYLCASSINREPYGYTFGSGTRLTVV.

The genes are TRBV20-1 and TRBJ2-1; D not resolved. With 2 bases removed from V and 7 bases from J, the gap between germline ends came to 6 bases. Per the germline V gene, CDR1 is DFQATT and CDR2 is SNEGSKA (reference sequence). The CDR3 is 11 amino acids. CDR3 nucleotides: TGCAGTGCTAGACAGTGGAATGAGCAGTTCTTC. This encodes CSARQWNEQFF.

This clonotype was seen a few times. The chain couples TRBV29-1 to TRBJ2-3; 9 bases fit TRBD1. From germline, CDR1 is SQVTM and CDR2 ANQGSEA. J lost 3 bases, V lost 7 bases, and 2 bases had no gene match. The CDR3 loop spans 12 amino acids. The CDR3 loop is CSADRGTDTQYF. The DNA for the CDR3 is TGCAGCGCGGACAGGGGAACAGATACGCAGTATTTT.

This chain connects TRBV6-5 to TRBJ2-1, with D possibly matching TRBD2 (6 bases). Germline CDR1 and CDR2: MNHEY and SVGAGI. This CDR3 region has 16 residues. V lost 1 base to trimming and J lost 0 bases, with 10 bases between them. CDR3 residues: CASSYFPRDSYNEQFF. CDR3 nucleotides: TGTGCCAGCAGTTACTTTCCGCGGGACTCCTACAATGAGCAGTTCTTC.

The V and J genes are TRBV29-1 and TRBJ2-1; D not certain. V shed 7 bases and J shed 7 bases, with 8 bases lying between them. This CDR3 region has 10 residues. The germline V gene encodes CDR1 SQVTM and CDR2 ANQGSEA. CDR3 nucleotides: TGCAGCGCCCGCAGTAATGAGCAGTTCTTC. Its translation: CSARSNEQFF.

This clonotype was seen a handful of times. The rearrangement links TRBV10-1 to TRBJ2-1; 12 positions agree with TRBD2. Germline values: CDR1 WNHNN, CDR2 SYGVQD (reference sequence). The length of the CDR3 is 16 residues. The ends lost 3 bases at V and 9 bases at J; junction bases unmatched: 9. The CDR3 sequence is CASSDPRLAGVSEQFF. The CDR3 DNA reads TGCGCCAGCAGTGACCCCCGACTAGCGGGAGTCAGTGAGCAGTTCTTC.

This clonotype was picked up a small number of times. The V and J genes are TRBV29-1 and TRBJ2-4, with TRBD2 matching 10 bases. After removal of 7 bases from V and 0 bases from J, the junction contained 3 bases not matched to a gene. CDR1 is SQVTM, CDR2 ANQGSEA, per germline. The CDR3 contains 14 residues. The CDR3 here is CSAGLAVAKNIQYF. CDR3 DNA sequence: TGCAGCGCTGGACTAGCGGTAGCCAAAAACATTCAGTACTTC. The entire variable domain, with the rest obtained from reference TRBV29-1 and TRBJ2-4, is as follows: SAVISQKPSRDICQRGTSLTIQCQVDSQVTMMFWYRQQPGQSLTLIATANQGSEATYESGFVIDKFPISRPNLTFSTLTVSNMSPEDSSIYLCSAGLAVAKNIQYFGAGTRLSVL.